A single TCR beta chain is shown here with its context. This clonotype was observed a few times. Its antigen target is currently unknown. One base away lies a much larger clone, so this may be a sequencing read error. Libraries were prepared through multiplex PCR. Sequenced on an Illumina HiSeq 4000. iRepertoire HTBI primers and Arm-PCR amplification of CDR3 regions were used to construct TCR beta libraries. Gel purification was performed on PCR products prior to sequencing. In the source study's methods: Gene usage analysis of CDR3 amino acid clonotypes relied on the approximately 68 TRBV and 12 to 15 TRBJ segments identified across samples. COPE and FqMerger were used to merge the filtered high-quality paired reads into contigs. Contigs were aligned with BLAST to IMGT TRBV, TRBD and TRBJ reference genes, and CDR3 was defined per IMGT. Highly expanded clones were defined as clonotypes with a frequency above 0.1%. Shannon entropy was used to measure repertoire diversity, and the Gini coefficient was used to measure V-J evenness. Clonotypes shared by more than one individual were considered public. The public reads were quality trimmed at Q25 with fastp and then assembled into clones with MiXCR by TCRdb, keeping productive beta chains. One record per CDR3 amino acid sequence lists the most common genes and DNA. V and J calls and clone size were set by TCRdb, not the authors. This sample holds some 250,000 distinct CDR3 sequences; around 18% were observed only once. The ten largest clonotypes hold about 14% of the sample.

This specimen belongs to a study of regulatory T cells in long-lasting Graves disease (dated by TCRdb to the early 2020s). For the study in its entirety: Patients with newly diagnosed Graves' disease had been on antithyroid drugs for under 3 months. Patients with persistent Graves' disease were compared with patients with newly diagnosed Graves' disease using TCR sequencing and RNA sequencing of peripheral blood. The study was registered as a clinical trial and conducted in China. TCR sequencing covered some 13 persistent and 20 newly diagnosed Graves' disease patients, some 33 samples in total. Points the paper makes about the study in general: Only the TCR beta chain was sequenced and analyzed. The authors acknowledged the small sample size as a limitation that may reduce accuracy. Compared with newly diagnosed patients, persistent Graves' disease patients had lower TCR Shannon entropy and fewer highly expanded clones, which suggests clonal expansion. TRBV28, TRBJ1-2 and TRBJ2-5 were preferentially used in persistent disease, while TRBV20-1 and TRBJ2-1 were favored in newly diagnosed disease. Because the primary lesion, thyroid tissue, could not be accessed, the study looked at peripheral blood alone. Patients with persistent disease shared more public clonotypes (approximately 2,500) than newly diagnosed patients did (around 930).

Reading the label with the study, this specimen's time point is: newly diagnosed GD, antithyroid drugs for less than 3 months. For both TCR sequencing and RNA sequencing, RNA was extracted from PBMCs using TRIzol. Graves' disease was diagnosed according to American Thyroid Association guidelines. The patients came from an endocrinology department in Xi'an, China. From each patient, 7.5 to 9.5 milliliters of peripheral blood was collected into an EDTA anticoagulant tube. PBMCs were isolated by Ficoll Paque Plus density gradient separation without further T cell sorting. RNA quality was checked with an Agilent 2100 Bioanalyzer and agarose gel, and concentration with a NanoDrop 2000. CDR1 and CDR2 were assigned from the germline V gene as SNHLY and FYNNEI. V loses 3 bases of germline sequence and J loses 9 bases, and the interval between the two ends is 9 bases. The CDR3, from cysteine to phenylalanine, totals 12 residues. Kept here is only the CDR3 DNA, which spans 36 bases and is read in frame from base 1.

These data were also filed under a second study, of T cells in Graves' hyperthyroidism and ophthalmopathy. Per that second paper: Graves' hyperthyroidism was defined as stable when no progression to ophthalmopathy occurred over 18 months of follow-up. Hyperthyroidism patients were newly diagnosed, had a disease duration of under 2 months, and were aged 18 to 65 years. The study excluded patients with uncontrolled infections, other autoimmune diseases, pregnancy or lactation. Diagnoses were established on the basis of clinical symptoms, serum thyroxine and TRAb, thyroid ultrasound, and orbital computed tomography. For the first round of RT-PCR on the TCR CDR3, the HTBI primer set was used together with the Qiagen OneStep RT-PCR kit. Most expanded thyroid clonotypes (frequency above 0.001) were also detected in blood, a finding suggesting that blood repertoires may reflect thyroid immune responses. Ophthalmopathy was separated from stable hyperthyroidism by a 13 V-J signature model, with 85% to 90% sensitivity and approximately 81% specificity obtained in cross-validation and 80%/75% obtained in testing. In validation, the model predicted progression to ophthalmopathy with 65% to 71% sensitivity and about 72% specificity, a median of 6.5 months before onset. To identify distinguishing TCR V-J signatures, a discovery cohort of 95 to 100 patients was used, comprising 40 to 45 with Graves' ophthalmopathy and 57 with stable Graves' hyperthyroidism. Prospective prediction of ophthalmopathy was tested in an independent validation cohort consisting of some 18 hyperthyroidism patients and about 17 patients who later progressed to ophthalmopathy. The roughly 100 discovery patients were randomly divided into training and test sets at a 7:3 ratio. Thyroid tissue and blood T-cell repertoires from six Graves' hyperthyroidism patients were also compared in the study. Following sampling, methimazole starting at 30 mg daily was given to hyperthyroidism patients, and high-dose intravenous methylprednisolone was given to ophthalmopathy patients. Libraries were constructed in a second round of multiplex PCR, after which size selection and purification were performed. Paired-end sequencing of the libraries was performed with 100 bp reads on an Illumina HiSeq2000. SOAPnuke was used to process the raw data, removing reads that contained adapters or uncalled bases, had a mean Phred below 15, or lacked an exact match to the constant primer or identifier. COPE v1.2.5 was used to merge high-quality paired reads, and clonotypes were defined as unique nucleotide sequences. Clonotypes were aligned to IMGT TRBV, TRBD and TRBJ reference segments using MiTCR v1.1. Analysis was restricted to V-J combinations with a frequency above 0.0001, which covered about 99% of repertoires. The TCS score was defined as F50 (clonal expansion) divided by E x V (chaos), with BLOSUM62-based TCRdist calculated between CDR3 peptides within each V-J. Welch's t-statistics and random forest reduced roughly 530 V-J features to some 14, which were used in a naive Bayes classifier (R e1071). Sample size was not statistically predetermined, and investigators were not blinded to group allocation. According to the paper, TCR Vbeta CDR3 sequencing was carried out on about 140 peripheral blood samples, which came from 40 to 45 ophthalmopathy, some 73 hyperthyroidism and about 17 progressor patients.

This specimen was peripheral blood mononuclear cells (PBMCs), taken at new diagnosis, from a patient treated with antithyroid drugs. This chain joins TRBV2 to TRBJ2-1, with the D gene not confidently named. The source is a woman in her thirties with Graves disease. Donor details come from another sample of the same person, matched by shared clones. The nucleotide sequence is TGTGCCAGCAGTGACTCTCGGACTGAGCAGTTCTTC. This encodes CASSDSRTEQFF.